Given below is one TCR beta chain in context. Its antigen is not known. The data originate from a study of blood T cells in healthy people across ages. Study details: Template switching recovered approximately one barcoded beta molecule for every two T cells.

General study results and limits: When one million T cells were used, diversity estimates were thought to be underestimates.

The CDR3 covers 14 residues. Germline assignment: CDR1 SEHNR and CDR2 FQNEAQ (reference sequence). V was trimmed by 7 bases and J by 5 bases, leaving 17 bases between them. Collection of 7.5 to 10 milliliters of peripheral blood was performed for each donor. Each sample yielded at least 6 million isolated PBMCs. Using a J-beta primer mix together with a sample-barcoded 5' primer, a second PCR was run for roughly 7 to 11 cycles. TCRdb called the 5' RACE reads again in MiXCR, with one record for every CDR3 protein. This table holds 1,500,000 or so distinct CDR3 sequences, roughly 64% found once. The gene calls are TRBV7-9 and TRBJ2-5; no firm D call. The sequenced sample was blood. The receptor was isolated from a man aged 18 to 29 in good health. CDR3 protein: CASTLLLEEETQYF. Written as DNA, the CDR3 is TGTGCCAGCACCCTACTTTTAGAAGAGGAGACCCAGTACTTC.